This T cell receptor beta chain was recovered during a study of blood T cells in healthy people across ages. On this clonotype: The antigen is not known.

Broader study findings: What prevented conclusive comparison of naive and antigen-experienced cells was that PBMCs were unsorted. Changes in expanded clonotypes were possibly confounded, as the CMV status of donors was unknown. Whereas aged donors had fewer naive CD4+ cells, long-lived donors had more of them and higher diversity.

Together with a sample-barcoded 5' primer, a J-beta primer mix was included in a second PCR lasting roughly 6 to 12 cycles. One entry per CDR3 protein, called by TCRdb with MiXCR from the 5' RACE reads. In the table there are around 1.7 million distinct CDR3 sequences, about 30% of which are singletons. The CDR3 length is 15 residues. The germline V gene encodes CDR1 MGHRA and CDR2 YSYEKL. Trimming cost V 1 base and J 2 bases, with 11 bases left between them. Each sample had at least 6.5 million PBMCs isolated. The V gene is TRBV4-1, the J gene TRBJ1-2, with D maybe TRBD1 (5 bases). This TCR was recovered from a woman aged 25-40 years in good health. Sequencing used blood. CDR3 protein: CASSQAEGLNYGYTF. CDR3 DNA sequence: TGCGCCAGCAGCCAAGCGGAGGGGCTGAACTATGGCTACACCTTC.